The present TCR beta chain was sequenced within a study of CD8+ T cells in alopecia areata. Overall study findings and caveats: Expanded CD8+ clones among the top 100, as well as scalp clonality, were significantly decreased by tofacitinib. Amid tofacitinib therapy, many expanded lesional clones stayed present in scalp and blood. Because one nonresponder was included, the link of baseline CD8+ expansion to response is considered uncertain.

Extracted from the samples, RNA was reverse transcribed into cDNA to serve as the sequencing template. The data were produced by immunoSEQ multiplex PCR, yet TCRdb's version contains in-frame clones alone and is incomplete. The sample records 140,000 to 150,000 clones, around 50% being singletons. Treatment noted: oral pan-JAK inhibitor, 5-10 mg twice daily. A word on this clone: Its antigen is not identified.

The TCR originated in a human donor with alopecia areata. The starting material was CD8+ T cells sorted from blood, obtained at week 4, from a patient treated with tofacitinib.

The CDR3 DNA follows: TGTGCCAGCAGTTACTCAAACGGTGCGAGTCAGCCCCAGCATTTT. Translated, it gives CASSYSNGASQPQHF. V and J are TRBV6-5 and TRBJ1-5; D is unresolved. The CDR3 is 15 amino acids. Germline V lookup: CDR1 MNHEY, CDR2 SVGAGI. V gave up 0 bases and J gave up 6 bases, with 12 bases separating them.